What follows are 22 T cell receptor beta chains derived from one specimen sequenced in a study of technical replicates of blood from a few donors. Measured with immunoSEQ multiplex PCR; TCRdb has only the in-frame clones, and not every one. The sample holds 40,000 to 60,000 clones, about 94% seen once. Sequencing was carried out using PBMCs. The receptor set was obtained from a human donor in good health. Some clones in this sample may be carry-over from other donors' samples.

V is TRBV7-9 and J is TRBJ2-3; 10 nucleotides match TRBD1. Per germline, CDR1 SEHNR and CDR2 FQNEAQ (reference sequence). Germline trimming cut 10 bases from V and 3 bases from J; bases unmatched to any gene: 22. The CDR3 covers 19 residues. CDR3 DNA sequence: TGTGCCACCCCTCTCCGGACGACCCGGGGGGACAGGGGAACAGATACGCAGTATTTT. Protein sequence: CATPLRTTRGDRGTDTQYF.

This sequence joins TRBV6-1 and TRBJ1-4, with D unclear. Trimming took off 2 bases at V and 8 bases at J, with 15 bases between the two ends. CDR1 and CDR2 (germline): MNHNS, SASEGT. The CDR3 covers 15 residues. The CDR3 bases are TGTGCCAGCAGTGAATCACCAGACTGGCGAGAAAAACTGTTTTTT. Its protein is CASSESPDWREKLFF.

The V gene is TRBV2, the J gene TRBJ2-5, with D tentatively TRBD2 (5 bases). From germline, CDR1 is SNHLY and CDR2 FYNNEI. The CDR3 length is 13 residues. Trimming removed 7 bases at V and 6 bases at J, with 15 bases between. The CDR3 DNA reads as TGTGCCAGCATAGGGTCTAGCATGAAGACCCAGTACTTC. This translates into CASIGSSMKTQYF.

The rearrangement uses TRBV6-1 and TRBJ1-4; 12 bases fit TRBD1. Per germline, CDR1 MNHNS and CDR2 SASEGT. The ends lost 6 bases at V and 6 bases at J; junction bases unmatched: 5. The CDR3 has 15 residues. As DNA, the CDR3 is TGTGCCAGCAGAGGGGACAGGGGGCGGTATGAAAAACTGTTTTTT. Encoded protein: CASRGDRGRYEKLFF.

The chain couples TRBV7-9 to TRBJ2-5; no clear D gene. Germline V gene sequence: CDR1 SEHNR, CDR2 FQNEAQ (reference sequence). The CDR3 covers 13 residues. V was trimmed by 8 bases and J by 2 bases, leaving 12 bases between them. For the CDR3, the DNA is TGTGCCAGCGCCCCTAACCCTCAAGAGACCCAGTACTTC. Translating it yields CASAPNPQETQYF. Looking up the rest from reference TRBV7-9 and TRBJ2-5 gives the full variable domain: DTGVSQNPRHKITKRGQNVTFRCDPISEHNRLYWYRQTLGQGPEFLTYFQNEAQLEKSRLLSDRFSAERPKGSFSTLEIQRTEQGDSAMYLCASAPNPQETQYFGPGTRLLVL.

V and J are TRBV18 and TRBJ2-7, with TRBD2 matching 9 bases. The CDR3 is made up of 14 amino acids. Germline V gene data show CDR1 as KGHSH and CDR2 as LQKENI. After removal of 6 bases from V and 4 bases from J, the junction contained 7 bases not matched to a gene. CDR3 coding DNA: TGTGCCAGCTCTTCCGGGACTAGCTTATACGAGCAGTACTTC. Translating gives CASSSGTSLYEQYF.

The chain is built from TRBV5-1 and TRBJ2-3; 10 nucleotides match TRBD2. The trim removed 4 bases at V and 4 bases at J, leaving 6 bases unmatched. Germline CDR1 reads SGHRS; CDR2 reads YFSETQ. The CDR3 sequence is 15 residues long. The CDR3 nucleotides read TGCGCCAGCAGCCCAAGCGGGAGGGCCTCAGATACGCAGTATTTT. Translation: CASSPSGRASDTQYF.

The chain carries TRBV11-2 and TRBJ2-3; the match to TRBD2 covers 15 bases. This CDR3 spans 18 amino acids. The V gene end was trimmed by 5 bases and the J gene end by 4 bases; junction bases not matched to a gene: 10. The V gene's germline CDR1 is SGHAT and CDR2 FQNNGV. This CDR3 reads CASSRAGTSGRRADTQYF. CDR3 coding DNA: TGTGCCAGCAGCCGCGCGGGGACTAGCGGGAGGCGCGCAGATACGCAGTATTTT.

The V and J genes are TRBV6-1 and TRBJ1-5; D unclear. CDR3 size: 15 residues. Between the trimmed V and J ends, which lost 5 bases and 0 bases, there was a span of 11 bases. Looked up from germline, CDR1 is MNHNS and CDR2 is SASEGT. CDR3 bases: TGTGCCAGCAGTCTACAGATTATTAGCAATCAGCCCCAGCATTTT. Translated: CASSLQIISNQPQHF.

This clone was picked up one time. The chain is built from TRBV5-1 and TRBJ2-5, with 14 bases aligning to TRBD2. The V segment lost 4 bases and the J segment 6 bases; nucleotides outside the gene matches: 8. In germline, CDR1 is SGHRS, CDR2 YFSETQ. The CDR3 is 16 amino acids. CDR3 sequence reads: CASSLEGTSGRKTQYF. CDR3 nucleotides: TGCGCCAGCAGCCTAGAGGGGACTAGCGGGAGAAAGACCCAGTACTTC.

CDR3: CASSAQKYEQYF. The DNA for the CDR3 is TGTGCCAGCAGTGCCCAGAAATACGAGCAGTACTTC. The chain is built from TRBV2 and TRBJ2-7; D not resolved. The CDR3 is 12 amino acids. The V end lost 4 bases, the J end lost 4 bases, and 8 bases lay between the germline ends. The germline CDR1 and CDR2 sequences are SNHLY and FYNNEI.

V usage is TRBV18 and J usage is TRBJ1-4; 11 nucleotides align to TRBD1. CDR1 is KGHSH and CDR2 is LQKENI in the germline V gene. The trim removed 0 bases at V and 0 bases at J, leaving 6 bases unmatched. The CDR3 totals 19 residues. The CDR3 here is CASSPPGTGGLATNEKLFF. CDR3 coding DNA: TGTGCCAGCTCACCACCCGGGACAGGGGGACTTGCAACTAATGAAAAACTGTTTTTT.

V and J are TRBV19 and TRBJ2-3; D not certain. This CDR3 has 14 residues. Germline lookup yields CDR1 LNHDA and CDR2 SQIVND (reference sequence). V shed 0 bases and J shed 2 bases, with 6 bases lying between them. The CDR3 DNA is TGTGCCAGTAGTATAGATAGAACCACAGATACGCAGTATTTT. It codes for CASSIDRTTDTQYF.

V usage is TRBV28 and J usage is TRBJ1-2; D is undetermined. V lost 4 bases and J 3 bases, leaving 15 bases between the germline ends. Germline-derived CDR1 and CDR2 are MDHEN and SYDVKM. The CDR3 is made up of 15 amino acids. The CDR3 DNA follows: TGTGCCAGCAGTTCACACACAGAAATCTACTATGGCTACACCTTC. Protein: CASSSHTEIYYGYTF.

The chain links TRBV19 to TRBJ2-2; no clear D. Germline-derived CDR1 and CDR2 are LNHDA and SQIVND (reference sequence). Trimming removed 3 bases from V and 6 bases from J, with 8 bases in between. The CDR3 spans 13 residues. CDR3 nucleotides: TGTGCCAGTAGTATTTCCAGGTCCGGGGAGCTGTTTTTT. Translating gives CASSISRSGELFF. Complete variable domain (other parts from reference TRBV19 and TRBJ2-2): DGGITQSPKYLFRKEGQNVTLSCEQNLNHDAMYWYRQDPGQGLRLIYYSQIVNDFQKGDIAEGYSVSREKKESFPLTVTSAQKNPTAFYLCASSISRSGELFFGEGSRLTVL.

The chain recombines TRBV5-5 with TRBJ1-1; 7 bases match TRBD1. The germline gives CDR1 SGHKS, CDR2 YYEKEE (reference sequence). V gave up 2 bases and J gave up 4 bases; unmatched junction bases: 2. There are 13 residues in the CDR3. The CDR3 region has the DNA TGTGCCAGCAGCTTAGACAGGGCCACTGAAGCTTTCTTT. Encoded protein: CASSLDRATEAFF.

The chain is built from TRBV9 and TRBJ1-5, with a tentative D call TRBD1 (5 bases). The CDR3 loop spans 15 amino acids. In germline, CDR1 is SGDLS, CDR2 YYNGEE. The V end was cut by 7 bases, the J end by 0 bases, with 14 bases between. CDR3 DNA: TGTGCCAGCGGCCCGGGGGGTTCTAGCAATCAGCCCCAGCATTTT. The encoded protein is CASGPGGSSNQPQHF.

The chain combines TRBV10-3 with TRBJ1-5; D unresolved. CDR1 is ENHRY and CDR2 is SYGVKD in the germline V gene. The ends were cut back, 0 bases at V and 0 bases at J, with 6 bases in the middle. The CDR3 extends over 15 amino acids. CDR3: CAISESELSNQPQHF. CDR3 bases: TGTGCCATCAGTGAGTCTGAGCTTAGCAATCAGCCCCAGCATTTT.

The genes are TRBV5-1 and TRBJ1-4, with 10 positions matching TRBD1. V shed 4 bases, J shed 6 bases, and the junction held 6 bases outside the gene matches. CDR1 and CDR2 (germline): SGHRS, YFSETQ. The CDR3 is 15 residues long. This chain's CDR3 is CASSLRGQGYEKLFF. The CDR3 DNA sequence: TGCGCCAGCAGCCTCCGGGGACAGGGGTATGAAAAACTGTTTTTT.

The chain recombines TRBV27 with TRBJ1-5; TRBD1 agrees at 9 bases. The germline CDR1 and CDR2 sequences are MNHEY and SMNVEV (reference sequence). Trimming at V came to 7 bases and at J to 4 bases, leaving 5 bases not matched to a gene. This CDR3 is built from 14 residues. CDR3 amino acids: CASKPGQGNQPQHF. The DNA for the CDR3 is TGTGCCAGCAAACCGGGACAGGGAAATCAGCCCCAGCATTTT.

This clone was seen more than once but under ten times. The gene calls are TRBV5-6 and TRBJ2-2; D not certain. Germline-derived CDR1 and CDR2 are SGHDT and YYEEEE. This CDR3 comprises 14 residues. The ends were cut back, 6 bases at V and 1 base at J, with 10 bases in the middle. The CDR3 spells CASNLLRNTGELFF. Here the CDR3 DNA reads TGTGCCAGCAACTTACTTCGGAACACCGGGGAGCTGTTTTTT.

The chain combines TRBV27 with TRBJ2-2; D may be TRBD1 (5 bases). Germline V gene sequence: CDR1 MNHEY, CDR2 SMNVEV (reference sequence). Trimming pared 5 bases from V and 6 bases from J, leaving 10 bases between. The CDR3 length is 13 residues. This CDR3 is CASSMQGPGELFF. The CDR3, as DNA: TGTGCCAGCAGTATGCAGGGCCCCGGGGAGCTGTTTTTT.